This is a list of T cell receptor beta chains from one sample in a study of blood T cell repertoires in COVID-19. Sequenced by immunoSEQ multiplex PCR; TCRdb stores in-frame clones only, minus some. The sample has some 61,000 clones, 70% to 90% seen once; the top ten hold 1.6%. The material sequenced was peripheral blood. The receptors were gathered from a man in his 60s with acute or convalescent COVID-19. Both conserved end residues are trimmed from each CDR3. The D gene is left open where the match is weak. The listing skips clone size in some rows; elsewhere it reads once, few, many or a size class.

abundance,v_gene,j_gene,d_gene,CDR3aa
once,TRBV2,TRBJ1-3,-,ASRLGRSGNTIY
few,TRBV6-6,TRBJ1-2,TRBD1,ASYRDRDLAYGYT
-,TRBV7-9,TRBJ2-7,-,ASSLGPGSYEQY
once,TRBV4-2,TRBJ2-2,-,ASSLVETGELF
-,TRBV7-3,TRBJ1-1,-,ASSLMVGRGEGTEAF
-,TRBV7-9,TRBJ1-1,-,ASSFGGVTEAF
-,TRBV7-2,TRBJ1-1,-,ASSLFRVMNTEAF
-,TRBV5-1,TRBJ1-1,-,ASSYQGSDNTEAF
-,TRBV5-8,TRBJ2-5,-,ASSQIVQGETQY
-,TRBV19,TRBJ2-7,TRBD1,ASGGQGGYEQY
-,TRBV5-1,TRBJ1-3,-,ASSLEARASSGNTIY
-,TRBV5-4,TRBJ2-5,-,ASSRDGGGGETQY
-,TRBV7-7,TRBJ2-5,TRBD1,ASSGKDPGGLQETQY
-,TRBV19,TRBJ1-5,-,ASRAEQYQPQH
-,TRBV5-1,TRBJ2-1,TRBD2,ASSSLSTSVGEQF
-,TRBV5-1,TRBJ1-1,-,ASSLRTGNTEAF
-,TRBV18,TRBJ1-6,TRBD1,ASSPGQDNSPLH
-,TRBV10-3,TRBJ1-1,TRBD1,AVQGAGVSLAF
-,TRBV27,TRBJ2-3,-,ASSFRRRDTDTQY
-,TRBV12-5,TRBJ2-7,TRBD1,ASGLSGTGGKNEQY
few,TRBV7-7,TRBJ2-7,-,ASSRGSGQSYEQY
once,TRBV7-9,TRBJ1-2,-,ASSFKGNYGYT
-,TRBV6-5,TRBJ1-6,TRBD1,ASSRTGADSPLH
-,TRBV6-5,TRBJ1-6,-,ASMVRRAYYSPLH
-,TRBV7-3,TRBJ1-2,TRBD1,ASSPTGGKGGYT
few,TRBV27,TRBJ1-1,-,ASSPGTWDTEAF
-,TRBV3-1/TRBV3-2,TRBJ1-6,TRBD1,ASSPQTRQGHNSPLH
-,TRBV2,TRBJ1-1,-,ASKGDPPEAF
-,TRBV5-1,TRBJ2-7,-,ASSLAPGEGYEQY
few,TRBV6-1,TRBJ1-1,-,ASSEAWEWDTEAF
few,TRBV9,TRBJ1-1,-,ASSVGTGRNTEAF
-,TRBV29-1,TRBJ1-1,TRBD1,SVERTGEGGEAF
-,TRBV5-4,TRBJ1-1,-,ASSPISGMNTEAF
-,TRBV5-1,TRBJ2-1,-,ASSLLGHEQF
-,TRBV4-2,TRBJ1-3,-,ASSQDPRSGNTIY
-,TRBV29-1,TRBJ2-5,-,SVPKTWETQY
-,TRBV2,TRBJ1-3,-,ASSPMTGGNTIY
-,TRBV5-1,TRBJ2-7,-,ASSPRPSGEQY
few,TRBV3-1/TRBV3-2,TRBJ2-7,-,ASSQDRYYSYEQY
-,TRBV6-6,TRBJ2-2,TRBD1,ASSQTGTTGELF
-,TRBV2,TRBJ1-6,TRBD1,ASSEGTGGALLNSPLH
-,TRBV19,TRBJ1-1,TRBD1,ASSEWTGRGTEAF
few,TRBV19,TRBJ1-6,TRBD1,ASSPGQGGSYNSPLH
-,TRBV24-1,TRBJ2-5,TRBD1,ATSDWDRQQETQY
once,TRBV6-5,TRBJ1-2,-,ASSFLRQISNYGYT
-,TRBV11-2,TRBJ1-3,-,ASRPLAGGNTIY
-,TRBV20-1,TRBJ1-1,-,SAREGSEAF
-,TRBV6-5,TRBJ2-3,-,ASRPAEAGLGTQY
-,TRBV6-5,TRBJ2-1,-,ASRGGVYNEQF
few,TRBV2,TRBJ1-2,-,ASSPAEKGYT
-,TRBV27,TRBJ2-1,-,ASTPVSLGSYNEQF
-,TRBV5-6,TRBJ2-3,TRBD2,ASSRLLAGGPHTQY
-,TRBV25-1,TRBJ1-2,-,ASSESVRNYGYT
-,TRBV3-1/TRBV3-2,TRBJ1-3,-,ASSQEAGRGNTIY